The rows below give T cell receptor beta chains drawn from one sample of a study of cytomegalovirus exposure and HLA in healthy donors. Profiling relied on immunoSEQ multiplex PCR, and the TCRdb table lists in-frame clones only, not all of them. The top ten clones hold over 1.1% of a sample with around 150,000 clones, almost 80% of them seen once. Material for sequencing was PBMCs. The receptors originated from a male donor in good health and CMV-seronegative. Each CDR3 is given with its conserved first and last residue. Fields, in order: V gene, CDR3 protein.

V: TRBV12-1
CDR3: CASSLTSGRAETQYF

V: TRBV7-2
CDR3: CASSLGDSRYEQYF

V: TRBV4-2
CDR3: CASSQSWDIDEKLFF

V: TRBV7-3
CDR3: CASSPTGTQETQYF

V: TRBV20-1
CDR3: CSATSSDTQYF

V: TRBV9
CDR3: CASSVAGQGYEQYF

V: TRBV7-8
CDR3: CASSLNRGAGRSGGIQYF

V: TRBV27
CDR3: CASSLLGSSNQPQHF

V: TRBV28
CDR3: CASSPPGTGSYEQYF

V: TRBV11-3
CDR3: CASSSTDNYGYTF

V: TRBV15
CDR3: CATSRGASRQAQYF

V: TRBV28
CDR3: CASSPSLAGGYNEQFF

V: TRBV18
CDR3: CASSAGWGTNQPQHF

V: TRBV7-9
CDR3: CASSSTALNTEAFF

V: TRBV5-1
CDR3: CASSLMGTGDSPLHF

V: TRBV4-3
CDR3: CASSPRGVGDTQYF

V: TRBV11-3
CDR3: CASSLSHYNEQFF

V: TRBV6-6
CDR3: CASSSRTGSAQPQHF

V: TRBV6-1
CDR3: CASTSPQGAVEQYF

V: TRBV7-9
CDR3: CASSPPGGKNIQYF

V: TRBV5-4
CDR3: CASSLTAGQNIQYF

V: TRBV2
CDR3: CASSPGQNQPQHF

V: TRBV4-1
CDR3: CASYGMGDRGYYEQFF

V: TRBV28
CDR3: CASSLPQGMHTEAFF

V: TRBV21-1
CDR3: CASSLARGETQYF

V: TRBV7-9
CDR3: CASSQQGLETQYF

V: TRBV12-2
CDR3: CASRFPGHLNTEAFF

V: TRBV7-3
CDR3: CASGPGGFGGYTF

V: TRBV9
CDR3: CASSASGQIDEQYF

V: TRBV15
CDR3: CATSRSRGNVETQYF

V: TRBV7-2
CDR3: CASSSQVTQFF

V: TRBV9
CDR3: CASSVGTSGGLYEQYF

V: TRBV7-2
CDR3: CASSLPGGNSPLHF

V: TRBV6-5
CDR3: CASIKAGGGPEAFF

V: TRBV13
CDR3: CASSPGAYEQYF